A single T cell receptor (beta chain) is shown here with its context. Its antigen is unidentified. This specimen comes from a study of CD8+CD57+ T cells in acquired aplastic anemia. About the research overall: DNA from sorted CD4+ and CD8+ cells averaged roughly 3.2 ug. CD4+ cell libraries from healthy donors averaged approximately 9.9 million reads.

V shed 4 bases and J 2 bases; nucleotides not matched to a gene: 5. The CDR3 is made up of 13 amino acids. From germline, CDR1 is SQVTM and CDR2 ANQGSEA. The TCR beta profiling, which covered VDJ combination and CDR3 sequence, was carried out using genomic DNA as the template. Each CDR3 protein gets one entry after TCRdb re-called the reads with MiXCR. The profile shows around 190,000 distinct CDR3 sequences, approximately 52% of them singletons. Study-level findings and limits: Patients and controls shared under 35 CD8+ CDR3 sequences, which appeared highly expressed in patients and within their immunodominant clones.

The sequence came from a human donor in good health, serving as a control. The sequencing input was sorted CD4+, CD8+, or CD8+CD57+ T cells (not recorded which) from PBMCs. J is TRBJ2-7 and V is TRBV29-1; 7 bases align to TRBD2. CDR3 amino acids: CSVGGRETYEQYF. CDR3 nucleotides: TGCAGCGTTGGCGGGAGAGAAACCTACGAGCAGTACTTC.